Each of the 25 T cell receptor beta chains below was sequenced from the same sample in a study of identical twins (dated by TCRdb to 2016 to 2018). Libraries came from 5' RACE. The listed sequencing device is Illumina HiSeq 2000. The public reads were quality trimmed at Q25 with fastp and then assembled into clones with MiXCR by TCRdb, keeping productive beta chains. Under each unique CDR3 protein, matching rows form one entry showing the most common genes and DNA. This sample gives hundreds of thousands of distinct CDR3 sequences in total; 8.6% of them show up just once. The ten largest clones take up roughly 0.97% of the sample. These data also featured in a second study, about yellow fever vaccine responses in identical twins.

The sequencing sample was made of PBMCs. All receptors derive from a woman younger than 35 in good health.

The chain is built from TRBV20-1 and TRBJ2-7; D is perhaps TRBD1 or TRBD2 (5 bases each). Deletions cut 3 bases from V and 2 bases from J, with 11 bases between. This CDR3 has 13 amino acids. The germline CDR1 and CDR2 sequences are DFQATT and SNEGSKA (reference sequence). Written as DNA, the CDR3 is TGCAGTGCTAGTCGGCAGGGAGCCTACGAGCAGTACTTC. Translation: CSASRQGAYEQYF.

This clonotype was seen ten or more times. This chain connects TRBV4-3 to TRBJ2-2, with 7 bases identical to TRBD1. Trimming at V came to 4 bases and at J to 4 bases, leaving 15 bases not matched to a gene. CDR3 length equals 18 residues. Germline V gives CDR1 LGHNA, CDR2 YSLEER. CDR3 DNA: TGCGCCAGCAGCCCAAGTTGGGCACAGGGGCGTATCACCGGGGAGCTGTTTTTT. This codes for CASSPSWAQGRITGELFF.

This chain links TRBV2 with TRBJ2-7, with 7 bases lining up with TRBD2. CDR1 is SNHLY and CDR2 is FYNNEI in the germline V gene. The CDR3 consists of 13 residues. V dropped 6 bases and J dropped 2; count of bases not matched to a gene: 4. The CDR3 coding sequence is TGTGCCAGCAGGGACGGGGGGACCTACGAGCAGTACTTC. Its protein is CASRDGGTYEQYF.

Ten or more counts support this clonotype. CDR3 region: CASSYDNEQFF. The CDR3 DNA sequence: TGTGCCAGCAGCTACGACAATGAGCAGTTCTTC. The rearrangement joins TRBV5-6 to TRBJ2-1, with unresolved D. CDR3 length: 11 amino acids. V dropped 3 bases and J dropped 5 bases, with 3 bases sitting between them. Germline CDR1 is SGHDT and CDR2 is YYEEEE.

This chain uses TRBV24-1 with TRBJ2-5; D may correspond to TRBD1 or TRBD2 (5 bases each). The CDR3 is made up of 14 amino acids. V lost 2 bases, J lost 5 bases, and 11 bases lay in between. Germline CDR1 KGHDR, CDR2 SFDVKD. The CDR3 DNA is TGTGCCACCAGTGATTGGACATCGGGGGAGACCCAGTACTTC. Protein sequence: CATSDWTSGETQYF.

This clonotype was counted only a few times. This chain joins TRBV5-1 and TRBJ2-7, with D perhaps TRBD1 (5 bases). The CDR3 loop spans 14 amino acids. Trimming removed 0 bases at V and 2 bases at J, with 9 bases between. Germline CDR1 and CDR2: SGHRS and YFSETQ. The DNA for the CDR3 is TGCGCCAGCAGCTTGGAGGTAGGGGCCTACGAGCAGTACTTC. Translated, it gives CASSLEVGAYEQYF. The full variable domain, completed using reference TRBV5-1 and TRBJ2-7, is KAGVTQTPRYLIKTRGQQVTLSCSPISGHRSVSWYQQTPGQGLQFLFEYFSETQRNKGNFPGRFSGRQFSNSRSEMNVSTLELGDSALYLCASSLEVGAYEQYFGPGTRLTVT.

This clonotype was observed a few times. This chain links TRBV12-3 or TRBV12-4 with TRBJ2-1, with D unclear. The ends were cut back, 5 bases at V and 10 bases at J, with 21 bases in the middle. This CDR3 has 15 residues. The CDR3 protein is CASSPPLGRGMEQFF. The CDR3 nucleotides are TGTGCCAGCAGTCCCCCCCTCGGTCGTGGGATGGAGCAGTTCTTC.

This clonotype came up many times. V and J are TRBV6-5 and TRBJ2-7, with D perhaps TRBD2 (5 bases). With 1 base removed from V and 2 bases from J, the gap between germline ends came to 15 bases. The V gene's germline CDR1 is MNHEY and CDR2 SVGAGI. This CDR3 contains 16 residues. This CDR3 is CASSYYRTLLAYEQYF. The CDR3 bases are TGTGCCAGCAGTTACTATCGGACCCTACTAGCCTACGAGCAGTACTTC.

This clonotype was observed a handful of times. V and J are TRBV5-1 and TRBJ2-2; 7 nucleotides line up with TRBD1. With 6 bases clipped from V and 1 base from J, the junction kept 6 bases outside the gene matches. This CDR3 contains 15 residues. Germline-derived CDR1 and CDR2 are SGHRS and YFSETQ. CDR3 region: CASKSGTENTGELFF. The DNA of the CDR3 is TGCGCCAGCAAATCAGGGACAGAGAACACCGGGGAGCTGTTTTTT. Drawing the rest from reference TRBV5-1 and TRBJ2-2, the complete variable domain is KAGVTQTPRYLIKTRGQQVTLSCSPISGHRSVSWYQQTPGQGLQFLFEYFSETQRNKGNFPGRFSGRQFSNSRSEMNVSTLELGDSALYLCASKSGTENTGELFFGEGSRLTVL.

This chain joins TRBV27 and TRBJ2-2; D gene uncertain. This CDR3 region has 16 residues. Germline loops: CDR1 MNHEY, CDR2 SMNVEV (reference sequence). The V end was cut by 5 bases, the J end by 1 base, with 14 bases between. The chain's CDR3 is CASSPYLRQNTGELFF. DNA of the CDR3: TGTGCCAGCAGTCCTTACCTCCGACAGAACACCGGGGAGCTGTTTTTT.

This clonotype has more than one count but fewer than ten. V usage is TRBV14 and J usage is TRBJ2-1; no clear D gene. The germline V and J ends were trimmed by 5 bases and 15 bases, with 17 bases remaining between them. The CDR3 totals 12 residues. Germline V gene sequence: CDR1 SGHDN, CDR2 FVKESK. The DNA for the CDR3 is TGTGCCAGCAGCGCCATAAGGTCTTCCCGGTTCTTC. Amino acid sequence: CASSAIRSSRFF.

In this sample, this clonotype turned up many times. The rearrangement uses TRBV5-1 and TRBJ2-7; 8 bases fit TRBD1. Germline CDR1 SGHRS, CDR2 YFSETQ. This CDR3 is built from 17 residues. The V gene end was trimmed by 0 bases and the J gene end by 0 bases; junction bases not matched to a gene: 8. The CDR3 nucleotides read TGCGCCAGCAGCTTGGGGGACAGGTCACACAACTCCTACGAGCAGTACTTC. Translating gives CASSLGDRSHNSYEQYF.

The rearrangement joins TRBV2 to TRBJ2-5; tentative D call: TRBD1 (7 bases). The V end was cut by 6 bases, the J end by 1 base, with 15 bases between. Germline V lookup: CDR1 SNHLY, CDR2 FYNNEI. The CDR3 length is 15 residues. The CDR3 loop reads CASRRQGGFQETQYF. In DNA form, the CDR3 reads TGTGCCAGCAGAAGACAGGGAGGATTCCAAGAGACCCAGTACTTC. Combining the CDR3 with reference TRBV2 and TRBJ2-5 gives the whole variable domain EPEVTQTPSHQVTQMGQEVILRCVPISNHLYFYWYRQILGQKVEFLVSFYNNEISEKSEIFDDQFSVERPDGSNFTLKIRSTKLEDSAMYFCASRRQGGFQETQYFGPGTRLLVL.

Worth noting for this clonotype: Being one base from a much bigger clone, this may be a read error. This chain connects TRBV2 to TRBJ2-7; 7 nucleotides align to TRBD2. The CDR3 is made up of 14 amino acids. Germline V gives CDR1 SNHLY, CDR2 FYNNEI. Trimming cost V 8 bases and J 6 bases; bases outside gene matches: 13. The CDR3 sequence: CASGLESRDCEQYF. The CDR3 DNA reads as TGTGCCAGCGGACTAGAATCGAGAGACTGCGAGCAGTACTTC.

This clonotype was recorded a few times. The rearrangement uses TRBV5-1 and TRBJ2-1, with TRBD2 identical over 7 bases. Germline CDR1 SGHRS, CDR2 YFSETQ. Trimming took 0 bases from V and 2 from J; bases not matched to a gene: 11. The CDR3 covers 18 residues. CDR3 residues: CASSLGQWSGLPYNEQFF. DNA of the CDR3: TGCGCCAGCAGCTTGGGGCAGTGGTCGGGACTACCCTACAATGAGCAGTTCTTC.

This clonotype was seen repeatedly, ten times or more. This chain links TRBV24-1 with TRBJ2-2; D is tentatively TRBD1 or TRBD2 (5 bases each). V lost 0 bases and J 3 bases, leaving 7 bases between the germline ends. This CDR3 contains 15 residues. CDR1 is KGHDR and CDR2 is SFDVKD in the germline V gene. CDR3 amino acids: CATSDLQGDTGELFF. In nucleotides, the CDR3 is TGTGCCACCAGTGATTTGCAGGGAGACACCGGGGAGCTGTTTTTT.

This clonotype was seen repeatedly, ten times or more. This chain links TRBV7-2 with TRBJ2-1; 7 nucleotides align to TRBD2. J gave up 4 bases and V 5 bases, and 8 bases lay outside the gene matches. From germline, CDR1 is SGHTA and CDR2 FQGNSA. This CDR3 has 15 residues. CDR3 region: CASSLRTSGYNEQFF. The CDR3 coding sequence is TGTGCCAGCAGCCTCCGGACTAGTGGTTACAATGAGCAGTTCTTC.

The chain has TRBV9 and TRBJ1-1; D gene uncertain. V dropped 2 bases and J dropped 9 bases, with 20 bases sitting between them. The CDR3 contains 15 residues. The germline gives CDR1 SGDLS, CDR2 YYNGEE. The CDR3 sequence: CASSVSQDRIPKAFF. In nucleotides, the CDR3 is TGTGCCAGCAGCGTCTCTCAGGACCGGATCCCTAAAGCTTTCTTT.

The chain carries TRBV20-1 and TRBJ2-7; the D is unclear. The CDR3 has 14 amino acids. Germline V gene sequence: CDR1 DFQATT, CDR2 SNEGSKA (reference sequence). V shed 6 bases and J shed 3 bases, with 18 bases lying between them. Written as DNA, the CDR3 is TGCAGTGCCAGACCGCTCTCGGGTAACTACGAGCAGTACTTC. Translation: CSARPLSGNYEQYF.

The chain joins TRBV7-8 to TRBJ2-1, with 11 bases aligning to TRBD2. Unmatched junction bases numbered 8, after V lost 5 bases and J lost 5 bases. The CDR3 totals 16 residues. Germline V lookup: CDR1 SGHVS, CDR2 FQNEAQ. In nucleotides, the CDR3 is TGTGCCAGCAGCGTTAGCGGGGGGGCTTCAAACAATGAGCAGTTCTTC. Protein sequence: CASSVSGGASNNEQFF.

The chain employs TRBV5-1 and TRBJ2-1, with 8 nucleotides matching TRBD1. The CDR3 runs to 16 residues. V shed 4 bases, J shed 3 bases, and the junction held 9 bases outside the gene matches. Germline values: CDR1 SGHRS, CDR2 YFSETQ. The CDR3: CASSALDRGNYNEQFF. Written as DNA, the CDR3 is TGCGCCAGCAGCGCACTAGACAGGGGAAACTACAATGAGCAGTTCTTC. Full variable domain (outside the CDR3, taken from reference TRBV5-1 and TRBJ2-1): KAGVTQTPRYLIKTRGQQVTLSCSPISGHRSVSWYQQTPGQGLQFLFEYFSETQRNKGNFPGRFSGRQFSNSRSEMNVSTLELGDSALYLCASSALDRGNYNEQFFGPGTRLTVL.

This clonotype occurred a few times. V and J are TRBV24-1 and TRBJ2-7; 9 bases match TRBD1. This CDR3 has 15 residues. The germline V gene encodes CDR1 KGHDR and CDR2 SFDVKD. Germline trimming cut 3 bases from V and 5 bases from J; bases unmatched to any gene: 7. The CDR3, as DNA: TGTGCCACCAGTGATAGAGGACAGGGGATCAACGAGCAGTACTTC. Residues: CATSDRGQGINEQYF.

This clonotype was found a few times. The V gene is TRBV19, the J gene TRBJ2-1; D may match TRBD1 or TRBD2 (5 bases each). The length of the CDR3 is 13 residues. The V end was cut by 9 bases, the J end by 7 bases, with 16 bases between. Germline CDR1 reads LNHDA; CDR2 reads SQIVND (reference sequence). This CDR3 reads CASGAGDVNEQFF. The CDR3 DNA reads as TGTGCCAGCGGGGCAGGCGATGTTAATGAGCAGTTCTTC.

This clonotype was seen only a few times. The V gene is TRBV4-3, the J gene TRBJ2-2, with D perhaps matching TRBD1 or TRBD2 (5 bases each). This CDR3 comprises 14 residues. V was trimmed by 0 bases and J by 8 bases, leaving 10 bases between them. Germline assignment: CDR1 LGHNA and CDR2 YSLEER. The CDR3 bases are TGCGCCAGCAGCCAAGACGCGAGGGGTGGGGAGCTGTTTTTT. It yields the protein CASSQDARGGELFF.

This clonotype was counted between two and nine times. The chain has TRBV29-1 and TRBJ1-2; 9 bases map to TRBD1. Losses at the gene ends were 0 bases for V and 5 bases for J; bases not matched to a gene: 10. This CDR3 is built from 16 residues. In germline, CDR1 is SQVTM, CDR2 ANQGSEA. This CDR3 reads CSVEDNRGTGTYGYTF. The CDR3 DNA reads TGCAGCGTTGAAGATAATCGGGGGACAGGGACATATGGCTACACCTTC.